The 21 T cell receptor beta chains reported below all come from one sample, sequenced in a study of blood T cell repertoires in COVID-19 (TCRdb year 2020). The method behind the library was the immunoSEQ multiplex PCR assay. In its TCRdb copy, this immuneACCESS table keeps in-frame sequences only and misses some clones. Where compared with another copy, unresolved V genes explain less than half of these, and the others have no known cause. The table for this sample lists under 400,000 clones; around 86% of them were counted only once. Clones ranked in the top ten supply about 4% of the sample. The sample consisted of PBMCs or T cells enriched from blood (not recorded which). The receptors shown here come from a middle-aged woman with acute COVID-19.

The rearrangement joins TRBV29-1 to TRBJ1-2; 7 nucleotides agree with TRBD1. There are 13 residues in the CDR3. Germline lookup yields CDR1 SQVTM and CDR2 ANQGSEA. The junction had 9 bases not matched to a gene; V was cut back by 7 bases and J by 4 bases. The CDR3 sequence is CSARQGLFYGYTF. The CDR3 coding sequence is TGCAGCGCCCGACAGGGACTTTTCTATGGCTACACCTTC.

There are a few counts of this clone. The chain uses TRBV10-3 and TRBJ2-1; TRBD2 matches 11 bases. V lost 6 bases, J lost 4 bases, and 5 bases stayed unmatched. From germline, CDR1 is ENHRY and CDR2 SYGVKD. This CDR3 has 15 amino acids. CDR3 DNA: TGTGCCATCAGGCCCGGGACTAGCGGTTACAATGAGCAGTTCTTC. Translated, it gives CAIRPGTSGYNEQFF.

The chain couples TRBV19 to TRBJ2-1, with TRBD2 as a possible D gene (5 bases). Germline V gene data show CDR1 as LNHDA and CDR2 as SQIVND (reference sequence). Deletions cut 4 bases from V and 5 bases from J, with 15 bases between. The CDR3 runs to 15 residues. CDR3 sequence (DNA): TGTGCCAGTAGTACCCTCAGGCTAGCCCACAATGAGCAGTTCTTC. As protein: CASSTLRLAHNEQFF.

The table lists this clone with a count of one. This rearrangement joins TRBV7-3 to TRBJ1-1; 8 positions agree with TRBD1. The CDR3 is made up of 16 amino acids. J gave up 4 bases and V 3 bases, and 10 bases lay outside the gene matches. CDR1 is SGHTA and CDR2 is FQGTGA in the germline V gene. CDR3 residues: CASSLTYRGTFTEAFF. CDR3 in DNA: TGTGCCAGCAGCTTGACTTACAGGGGGACGTTCACTGAAGCTTTCTTT.

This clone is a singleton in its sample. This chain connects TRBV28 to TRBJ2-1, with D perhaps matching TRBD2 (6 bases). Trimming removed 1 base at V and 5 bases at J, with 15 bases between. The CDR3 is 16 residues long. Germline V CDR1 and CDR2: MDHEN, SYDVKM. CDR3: CASSLSRLEGNNEQFF. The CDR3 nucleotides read TGTGCCAGCAGTTTATCGCGACTAGAGGGAAACAATGAGCAGTTCTTC. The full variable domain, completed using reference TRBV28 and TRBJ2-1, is DVKVTQSSRYLVKRTGEKVFLECVQDMDHENMFWYRQDPGLGLRLIYFSYDVKMKEKGDIPEGYSVSREKKERFSLILESASTNQTSMYLCASSLSRLEGNNEQFFGPGTRLTVL.

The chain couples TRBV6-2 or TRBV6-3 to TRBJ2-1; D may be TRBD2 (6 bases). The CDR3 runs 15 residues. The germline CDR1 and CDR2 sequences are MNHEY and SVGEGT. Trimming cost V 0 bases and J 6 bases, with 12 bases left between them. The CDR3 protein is CASSYSMTGGNEQFF. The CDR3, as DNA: TGTGCCAGCAGTTACTCGATGACCGGGGGCAATGAGCAGTTCTTC.

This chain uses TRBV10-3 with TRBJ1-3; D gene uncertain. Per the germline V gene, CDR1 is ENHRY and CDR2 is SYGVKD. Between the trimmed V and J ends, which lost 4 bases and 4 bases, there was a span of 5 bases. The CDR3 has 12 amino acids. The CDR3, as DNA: TGTGCCATCAGTGCCCCGGGAAACACCATATATTTT. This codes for CAISAPGNTIYF.

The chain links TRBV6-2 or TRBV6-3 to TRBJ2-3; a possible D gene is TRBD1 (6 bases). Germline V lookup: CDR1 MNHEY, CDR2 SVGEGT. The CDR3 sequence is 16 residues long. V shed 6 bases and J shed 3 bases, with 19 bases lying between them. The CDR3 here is CASSTPGDRFTDTQYF. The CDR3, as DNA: TGTGCCAGCAGCACACCAGGGGACCGATTTACAGATACGCAGTATTTT.

In nucleotides, the CDR3 is TGTGCCAGCAGTACAGGGGGATCGAGCAATCAGCCCCAGCATTTT. Its translation is CASSTGGSSNQPQHF. The chain links TRBV2 to TRBJ1-5, with 8 bases lining up with TRBD1. CDR1 and CDR2 from the germline V gene are SNHLY and FYNNEI. The CDR3 sequence is 15 residues long. J lost 1 base, V lost 5 bases, and 4 bases had no gene match.

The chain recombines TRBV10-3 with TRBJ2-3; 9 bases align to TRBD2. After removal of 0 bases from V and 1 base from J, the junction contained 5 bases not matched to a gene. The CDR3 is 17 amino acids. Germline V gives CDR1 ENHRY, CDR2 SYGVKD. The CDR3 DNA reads TGTGCCATCAGTGAGTCAGGGACTAGCCGGGGCACAGATACGCAGTATTTT. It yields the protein CAISESGTSRGTDTQYF.

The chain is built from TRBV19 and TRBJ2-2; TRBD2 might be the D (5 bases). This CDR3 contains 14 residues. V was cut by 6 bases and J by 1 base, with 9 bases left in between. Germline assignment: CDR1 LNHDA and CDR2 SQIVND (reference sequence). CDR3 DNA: TGTGCCAGTAGGGACTTTTTGAACACCGGGGAGCTGTTTTTT. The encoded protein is CASRDFLNTGELFF.

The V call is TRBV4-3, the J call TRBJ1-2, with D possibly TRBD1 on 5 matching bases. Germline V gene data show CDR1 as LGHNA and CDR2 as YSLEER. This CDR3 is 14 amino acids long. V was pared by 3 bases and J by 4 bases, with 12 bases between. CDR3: CASSQNQGTYGYTF. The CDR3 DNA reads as TGCGCCAGCAGCCAGAACCAGGGAACCTATGGCTACACCTTC.

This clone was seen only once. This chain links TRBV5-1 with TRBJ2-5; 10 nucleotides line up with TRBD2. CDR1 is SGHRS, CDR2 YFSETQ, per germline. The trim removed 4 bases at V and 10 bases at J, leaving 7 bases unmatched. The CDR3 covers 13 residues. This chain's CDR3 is CASSPSGRGDQYF. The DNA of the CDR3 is TGCGCCAGCAGCCCAAGCGGGAGGGGGGACCAGTACTTC.

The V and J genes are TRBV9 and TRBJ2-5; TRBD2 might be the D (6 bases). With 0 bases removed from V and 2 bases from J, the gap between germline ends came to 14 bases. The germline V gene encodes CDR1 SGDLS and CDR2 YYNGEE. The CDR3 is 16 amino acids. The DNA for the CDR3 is TGTGCCAGCAGCGTAGGGCTAGGAGGGATGCAAGAGACCCAGTACTTC. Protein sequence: CASSVGLGGMQETQYF. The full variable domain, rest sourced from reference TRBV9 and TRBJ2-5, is DSGVTQTPKHLITATGQRVTLRCSPRSGDLSVYWYQQSLDQGLQFLIQYYNGEERAKGNILERFSAQQFPDLHSELNLSSLELGDSALYFCASSVGLGGMQETQYFGPGTRLLVL.

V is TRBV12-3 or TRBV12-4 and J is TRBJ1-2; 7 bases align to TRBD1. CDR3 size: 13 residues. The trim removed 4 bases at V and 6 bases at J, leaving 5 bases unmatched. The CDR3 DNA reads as TGTGCCAGCAGTTCCGGGACAGTGCATGGCTACACCTTC. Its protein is CASSSGTVHGYTF.

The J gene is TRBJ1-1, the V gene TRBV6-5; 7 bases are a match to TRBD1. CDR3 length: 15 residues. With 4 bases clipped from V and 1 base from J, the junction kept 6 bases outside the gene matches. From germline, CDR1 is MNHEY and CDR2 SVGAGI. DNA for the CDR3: TGTGCCAGCAGTTCCAAGGGACAGCGGAACACTGAAGCTTTCTTT. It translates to CASSSKGQRNTEAFF.

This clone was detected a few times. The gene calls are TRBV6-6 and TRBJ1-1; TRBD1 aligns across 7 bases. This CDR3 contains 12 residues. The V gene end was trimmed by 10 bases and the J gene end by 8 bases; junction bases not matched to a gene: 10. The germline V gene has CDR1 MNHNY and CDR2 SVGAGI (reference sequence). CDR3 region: CAISDRVSEAFF. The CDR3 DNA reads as TGTGCCATCTCTGACAGGGTATCCGAAGCTTTCTTT.

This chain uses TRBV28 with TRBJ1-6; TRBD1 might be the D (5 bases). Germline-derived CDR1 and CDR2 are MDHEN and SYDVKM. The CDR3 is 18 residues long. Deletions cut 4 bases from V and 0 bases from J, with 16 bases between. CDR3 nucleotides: TGTGCCAGCAGTTCCCAGAGGGGACTTGCCTCCTATAATTCACCCCTCCACTTT. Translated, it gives CASSSQRGLASYNSPLHF.

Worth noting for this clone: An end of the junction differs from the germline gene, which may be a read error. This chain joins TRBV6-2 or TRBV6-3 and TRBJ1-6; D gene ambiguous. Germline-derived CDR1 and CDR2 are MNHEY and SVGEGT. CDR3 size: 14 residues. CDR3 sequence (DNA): TGTGCCAGCAGCAGGATGCGGCCGTATTCATCCCTCCACTTT. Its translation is CASSRMRPYSSLHF.

The chain's CDR3 is CASSSLTGVGPGELFF. CDR3 DNA sequence: TGTGCCAGCAGCTCCCTGACAGGGGTGGGACCCGGGGAGCTGTTTTTT. This chain links TRBV7-9 with TRBJ2-2; 8 bases fit TRBD1. CDR3 size: 16 residues. Losses at the gene ends were 4 bases for V and 6 bases for J; bases not matched to a gene: 10. Looked up from germline, CDR1 is SEHNR and CDR2 is FQNEAQ (reference sequence).

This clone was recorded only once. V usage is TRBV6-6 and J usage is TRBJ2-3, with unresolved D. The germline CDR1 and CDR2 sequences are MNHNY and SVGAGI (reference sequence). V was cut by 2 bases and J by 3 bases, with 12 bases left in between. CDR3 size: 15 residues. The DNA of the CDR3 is TGTGCCAGCAGTTACCCTCGAGGCCAGACAGATACGCAGTATTTT. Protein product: CASSYPRGQTDTQYF.